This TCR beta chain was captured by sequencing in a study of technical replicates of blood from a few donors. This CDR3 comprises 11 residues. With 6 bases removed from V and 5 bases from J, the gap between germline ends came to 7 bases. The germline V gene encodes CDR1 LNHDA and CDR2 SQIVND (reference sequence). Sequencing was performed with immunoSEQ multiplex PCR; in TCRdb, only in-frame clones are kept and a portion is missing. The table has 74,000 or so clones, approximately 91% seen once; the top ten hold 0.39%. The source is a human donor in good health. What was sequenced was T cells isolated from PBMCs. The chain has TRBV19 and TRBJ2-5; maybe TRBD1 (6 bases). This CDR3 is CASSQGETQYF. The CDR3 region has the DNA TGTGCCAGTAGCCAGGGGGAGACCCAGTACTTC.